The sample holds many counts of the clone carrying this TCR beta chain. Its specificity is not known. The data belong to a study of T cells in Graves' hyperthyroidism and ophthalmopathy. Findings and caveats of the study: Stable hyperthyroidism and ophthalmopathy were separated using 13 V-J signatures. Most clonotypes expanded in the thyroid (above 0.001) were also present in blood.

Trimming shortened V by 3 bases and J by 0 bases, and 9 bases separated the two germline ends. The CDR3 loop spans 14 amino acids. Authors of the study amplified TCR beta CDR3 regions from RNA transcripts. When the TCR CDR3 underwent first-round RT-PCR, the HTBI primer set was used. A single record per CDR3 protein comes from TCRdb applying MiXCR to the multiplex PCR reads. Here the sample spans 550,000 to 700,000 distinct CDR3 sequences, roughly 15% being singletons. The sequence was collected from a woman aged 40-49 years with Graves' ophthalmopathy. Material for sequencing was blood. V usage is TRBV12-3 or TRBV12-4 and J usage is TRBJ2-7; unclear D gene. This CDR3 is CASSFDPSSYEQYF. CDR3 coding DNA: TGTGCCAGCAGTTTCGACCCCAGCTCCTACGAGCAGTACTTC.